The 22 T cell receptor beta chains below were found in one sample sequenced in a study of T cells in Graves' hyperthyroidism and ophthalmopathy. Using RNA transcripts as the source, TCR beta CDR3 regions were amplified. The HTBI set primed first-round TCR CDR3 RT-PCR. Using its own MiXCR run on the multiplex PCR reads, TCRdb lists one record per CDR3 protein. Counted here are some 300,000 distinct CDR3 sequences, roughly 13% occurring once; the ten biggest clones make up approximately 7.9%. Sample: blood. Receptors originate from a woman aged 35 to 49 with Graves' hyperthyroidism.

This clonotype was seen repeatedly, ten times or more. The chain carries TRBV5-1 and TRBJ1-1; possible D gene TRBD1, 5 bases. The germline V gene encodes CDR1 SGHRS and CDR2 YFSETQ. The V end lost 0 bases, the J end lost 5 bases, and 11 bases lay between the germline ends. The CDR3 is made up of 14 amino acids. The CDR3: CASSLGGEGTEAFF. CDR3 DNA: TGCGCCAGCAGCTTGGGAGGGGAGGGGACTGAAGCTTTCTTT.

This clonotype was found many times. This chain connects TRBV29-1 to TRBJ2-3, with TRBD2 matching 11 bases. Looked up from germline, CDR1 is SQVTM and CDR2 is ANQGSEA. V trimming: 7 bases; J trimming: 8 bases; junction bases outside the gene matches: 8. The CDR3 extends over 13 amino acids. The CDR3: CSGTSGPSGTQYF. The CDR3 nucleotides read TGCAGCGGGACTAGCGGGCCCTCTGGTACGCAGTATTTT.

The table lists this clonotype with many counts. The rearrangement links TRBV20-1 to TRBJ2-7; a weak D match, TRBD2 (6 bases). Germline V CDR1 and CDR2: DFQATT, SNEGSKA (reference sequence). The CDR3 runs 14 residues. Deletions cut 6 bases from V and 7 bases from J, with 22 bases between. CDR3 in DNA: TGCAGTGCCAGAAAAGTCGACGGGAGAAGGGAGCAGTACTTC. The encoded protein is CSARKVDGRREQYF.

V and J are TRBV7-2 and TRBJ2-4; D is uncertain. Trimming removed 5 bases from V and 3 bases from J, with 11 bases in between. Germline V gene sequence: CDR1 SGHTA, CDR2 FQGNSA. The CDR3 runs to 14 residues. The CDR3 DNA sequence: TGTGCCAGCAGCGCCGCTATATACAAAAACATTCAGTACTTC. Translating it yields CASSAAIYKNIQYF.

This clonotype showed up many times. This sequence joins TRBV20-1 and TRBJ2-3; 10 nucleotides line up with TRBD2. CDR1 is DFQATT and CDR2 is SNEGSKA in the germline V gene (reference sequence). The CDR3 is 15 residues long. After removal of 1 base from V and 4 bases from J, the junction contained 5 bases not matched to a gene. CDR3 DNA sequence: TGCAGTGCTAGAGTCGAACTAGCGGGATCAGATACGCAGTATTTT. This gives the protein CSARVELAGSDTQYF.

This clonotype was counted ten times or more. V usage is TRBV18 and J usage is TRBJ1-2; D gene unclear. Germline CDR1 is KGHSH and CDR2 is LQKENI. CDR3 length: 14 residues. Trimming took 0 bases from V and 7 from J, leaving 12 bases between them. CDR3 sequence reads: CASSPPSWVGGYTF. The CDR3, as DNA: TGTGCCAGCTCACCACCTTCGTGGGTGGGTGGCTACACCTTC.

This clonotype was recorded at least ten times. Its ends do not fully match the called genes, so a read error is possible. The chain recombines TRBV2 with TRBJ2-7; 8 bases fit TRBD2. The CDR3 has 13 amino acids. Germline lookup yields CDR1 SNHLY and CDR2 FYNNEI. The CDR3 region has the DNA TGTGCCAGCCTGAGCGGGAGTTCCTACGAGCAGTGCTTC. It encodes CASLSGSSYEQCF.

In this sample, this clonotype turned up many times. The CDR3 DNA is TGTGCCAGCAGTCCTCAGTTTAGTGGGGACAGCAATTCACCCCTCCACTTT. This gives the protein CASSPQFSGDSNSPLHF. The chain combines TRBV6-1 with TRBJ1-6, with 7 bases that match TRBD1. CDR3 length: 17 amino acids. V trimming: 5 bases; J trimming: 7 bases; junction bases outside the gene matches: 14. Germline V gene lookup returns CDR1 MNHNS and CDR2 SASEGT.

This clonotype was seen many times. This chain connects TRBV3-1 to TRBJ2-1; 8 bases map to TRBD2. Trimming took 1 base from V and 0 from J; bases not matched to a gene: 5. Germline lookup yields CDR1 LGHDT and CDR2 YNNKEL (reference sequence). The CDR3 length is 17 residues. CDR3 in amino acids: CASSQGSGRSSYNEQFF. DNA for the CDR3: TGTGCCAGCAGCCAAGGAAGCGGGAGATCCTCCTACAATGAGCAGTTCTTC.

This clonotype was observed many times. The chain joins TRBV28 to TRBJ2-5; D is uncertain. V was clipped by 8 bases and J by 5 bases, with 12 bases between them. Germline CDR1 is MDHEN and CDR2 is SYDVKM. This CDR3 is 12 amino acids long. The CDR3 loop reads CASGTLGETQYF. CDR3 nucleotides: TGTGCCAGCGGCACCCTGGGGGAGACCCAGTACTTC.

In this sample, this clonotype turned up many times. V is TRBV7-9 and J is TRBJ2-1, with a possible D match to TRBD2 (6 bases). Germline CDR1 and CDR2: SEHNR and FQNEAQ (reference sequence). This CDR3 comprises 12 residues. V lost 5 bases and J lost 6, with 8 bases in between. CDR3 sequence: CASSDGSNEQFF. In DNA form, the CDR3 reads TGTGCCAGCAGCGACGGGAGCAATGAGCAGTTCTTC. Complete variable domain (other parts from reference TRBV7-9 and TRBJ2-1): DTGVSQNPRHKITKRGQNVTFRCDPISEHNRLYWYRQTLGQGPEFLTYFQNEAQLEKSRLLSDRFSAERPKGSFSTLEIQRTEQGDSAMYLCASSDGSNEQFFGPGTRLTVL.

Concerning this clonotype: A much larger clone differs by one base, so this may be a read error. The chain uses TRBV24-1 and TRBJ1-2; 11 nucleotides agree with TRBD1. Germline V gene lookup returns CDR1 KGHDR and CDR2 SFDVKD. CDR3 length: 14 residues. The J segment lost 6 bases and the V segment lost 3 bases, leaving 2 bases of the junction unmatched. In DNA form, the CDR3 reads TGTGCCACCAGTGATCCGGGACAGGGGGATGGCTACACCTTC. Amino acid sequence: CATSDPGQGDGYTF.

This clonotype showed up many times. The chain couples TRBV5-1 to TRBJ2-7; a possible D gene is TRBD1 (5 bases). V lost 5 bases, J lost 0 bases, and 15 bases lay in between. Germline assignment: CDR1 SGHRS and CDR2 YFSETQ. This CDR3 has 15 amino acids. CDR3 protein: CASSLDSTSSYEQYF. The CDR3, as DNA: TGCGCCAGCAGTCTTGACAGTACAAGCTCCTACGAGCAGTACTTC.

This clonotype was seen a handful of times. The CDR3 protein is CASSPGGNSNQPQHF. Written as DNA, the CDR3 is TGTGCCAGCTCACCAGGAGGGAATAGCAATCAGCCCCAGCATTTT. V is TRBV18 and J is TRBJ1-5, with no clear D. This CDR3 comprises 15 residues. Germline values: CDR1 KGHSH, CDR2 LQKENI. V was cut by 2 bases and J by 0 bases, with 8 bases left in between.

This clonotype was counted at least ten times. The chain is built from TRBV6-1 and TRBJ2-3; D perhaps matches TRBD2 (5 bases). Germline-derived CDR1 and CDR2 are MNHNS and SASEGT. This CDR3 comprises 15 residues. V shed 4 bases and J shed 0 bases, with 11 bases lying between them. The CDR3 nucleotides are TGTGCCAGCAGTGTTTCAGCGGATAGCACAGATACGCAGTATTTT. Encoded protein: CASSVSADSTDTQYF.

Ten or more counts support this clonotype. The V call is TRBV6-1, the J call TRBJ1-6, with D perhaps matching TRBD1 (5 bases). V gave up 6 bases and J gave up 10 bases, with 16 bases separating them. The CDR3 contains 14 residues. Germline V gene sequence: CDR1 MNHNS, CDR2 SASEGT. The CDR3 is CASRRQPGGSPLHF. For the CDR3, the DNA is TGTGCCAGCAGGCGACAGCCGGGCGGCTCACCCCTCCACTTT.

This clonotype has at least ten counts. The chain links TRBV6-2 or TRBV6-3 to TRBJ2-7, with D perhaps TRBD2 (6 bases). The V and J ends lost 6 bases and 0 bases respectively, with 15 bases between them. The length of the CDR3 is 15 residues. The germline V gene has CDR1 MNHEY and CDR2 SVGEGT. CDR3 amino acids: CASRSDYLSSYEQYF. The CDR3, as DNA: TGTGCCAGCAGATCGGACTACCTGAGCTCCTACGAGCAGTACTTC.

CDR3 in DNA: TGTGCCAGCAGTTTCACAGGGGTCGGTTCACCCCTCCACTTT. As protein: CASSFTGVGSPLHF. The gene calls are TRBV12-3 or TRBV12-4 and TRBJ1-6; TRBD1 matches at 7 bases. CDR3 size: 14 residues. J gave up 9 bases and V 3 bases, and 5 bases lay outside the gene matches.

The chain has TRBV18 and TRBJ2-1; TRBD1 matches at 7 bases. The CDR3 is made up of 15 amino acids. Germline-derived CDR1 and CDR2 are KGHSH and LQKENI. The V segment lost 2 bases and the J segment 5 bases; nucleotides outside the gene matches: 6. CDR3 sequence (DNA): TGTGCCAGCTCACCAGGACAGGTCGTCAACAATGAGCAGTTCTTC. This encodes CASSPGQVVNNEQFF.

This clonotype has ten or more counts. This chain uses TRBV12-3 or TRBV12-4 with TRBJ2-2, with 10 bases that match TRBD2. The CDR3 runs 16 residues. J gave up 7 bases and V 7 bases, and 12 bases lay outside the gene matches. CDR3 region: CASNLGFLAGVGELFF. The DNA for the CDR3 is TGTGCCAGCAACCTAGGGTTTCTAGCGGGAGTCGGGGAGCTGTTTTTT.

This clonotype was seen repeatedly, ten times or more. This rearrangement joins TRBV6-1 to TRBJ1-2, with D possibly TRBD1 on 5 matching bases. The V end was cut by 5 bases, the J end by 2 bases, with 12 bases between. This CDR3 contains 14 residues. CDR1 is MNHNS and CDR2 is SASEGT in the germline V gene. The CDR3: CASSSGTLNYGYTF. CDR3 coding DNA: TGTGCCAGCAGTTCTGGGACCTTGAACTATGGCTACACCTTC.

This clonotype was found many times. The CDR3 sequence is CASSFRQYNEQFF. CDR3 DNA: TGTGCCAGCAGCTTCCGACAGTACAATGAGCAGTTCTTC. The rearrangement uses TRBV11-2 and TRBJ2-1; the D gene is possibly TRBD1 (5 bases). The CDR3 runs to 13 residues. V was clipped by 3 bases and J by 4 bases, with 7 bases between them. Looked up from germline, CDR1 is SGHAT and CDR2 is FQNNGV.